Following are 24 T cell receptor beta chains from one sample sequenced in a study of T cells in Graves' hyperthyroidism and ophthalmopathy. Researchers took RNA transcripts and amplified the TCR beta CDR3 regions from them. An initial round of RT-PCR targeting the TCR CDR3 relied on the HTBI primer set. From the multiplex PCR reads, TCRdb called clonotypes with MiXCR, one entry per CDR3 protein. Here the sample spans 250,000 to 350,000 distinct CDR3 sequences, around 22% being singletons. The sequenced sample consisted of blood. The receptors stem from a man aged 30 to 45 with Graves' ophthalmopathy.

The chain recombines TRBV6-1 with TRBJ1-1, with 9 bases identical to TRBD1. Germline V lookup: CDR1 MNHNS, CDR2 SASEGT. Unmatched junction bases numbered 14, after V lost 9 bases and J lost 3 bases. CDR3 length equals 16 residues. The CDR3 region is CASHRDRVTRDTEAFF. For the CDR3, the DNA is TGTGCCAGTCATCGGGACAGGGTGACCCGGGACACTGAAGCTTTCTTT.

This CDR3 reads CSVEGGRGNTEAFF. The DNA for the CDR3 is TGCAGCGTTGAAGGCGGCAGGGGGAACACTGAAGCTTTCTTT. The chain links TRBV29-1 to TRBJ1-1, with D perhaps TRBD1 (6 bases). The CDR3 contains 14 residues. Deletions cut 1 base from V and 1 base from J, with 10 bases between. Germline CDR1 is SQVTM and CDR2 is ANQGSEA.

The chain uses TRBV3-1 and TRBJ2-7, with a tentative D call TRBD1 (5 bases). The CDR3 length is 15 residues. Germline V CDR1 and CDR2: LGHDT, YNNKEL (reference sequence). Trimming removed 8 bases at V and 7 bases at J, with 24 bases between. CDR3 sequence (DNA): TGTGCCAGCTCACCACCGTCCCAGGGTGGTAGAGAGCAGTACTTC. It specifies CASSPPSQGGREQYF.

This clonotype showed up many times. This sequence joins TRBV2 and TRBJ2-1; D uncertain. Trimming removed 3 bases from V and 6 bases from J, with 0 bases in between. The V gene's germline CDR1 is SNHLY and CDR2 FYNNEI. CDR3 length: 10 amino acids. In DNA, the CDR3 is TGTGCCAGCAGTGACAATGAGCAGTTCTTC. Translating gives CASSDNEQFF.

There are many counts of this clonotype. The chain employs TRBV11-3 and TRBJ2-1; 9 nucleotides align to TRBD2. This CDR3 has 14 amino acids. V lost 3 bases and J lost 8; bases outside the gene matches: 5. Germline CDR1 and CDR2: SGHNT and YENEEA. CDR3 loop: CASSFDSGSDEQFF. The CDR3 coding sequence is TGTGCCAGCAGCTTCGATAGCGGGAGCGATGAGCAGTTCTTC.

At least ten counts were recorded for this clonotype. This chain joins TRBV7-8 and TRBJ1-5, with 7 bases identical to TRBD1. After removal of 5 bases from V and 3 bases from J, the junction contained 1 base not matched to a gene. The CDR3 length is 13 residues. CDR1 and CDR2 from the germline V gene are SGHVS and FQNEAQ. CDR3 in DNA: TGTGCCAGCAGCGGACAGGACAATCAGCCCCAGCATTTT. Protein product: CASSGQDNQPQHF.

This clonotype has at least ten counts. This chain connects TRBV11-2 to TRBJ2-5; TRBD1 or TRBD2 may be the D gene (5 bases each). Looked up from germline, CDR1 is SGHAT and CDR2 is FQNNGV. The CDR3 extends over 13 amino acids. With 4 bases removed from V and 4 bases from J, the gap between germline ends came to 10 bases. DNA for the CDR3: TGTGCCAGCAGCTGGGGACGGGGAGAGACCCAGTACTTC. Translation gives CASSWGRGETQYF.

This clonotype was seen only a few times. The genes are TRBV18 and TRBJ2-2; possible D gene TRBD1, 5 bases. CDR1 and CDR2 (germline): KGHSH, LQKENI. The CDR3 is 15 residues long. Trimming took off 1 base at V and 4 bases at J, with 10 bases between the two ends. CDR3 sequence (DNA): TGTGCCAGCTCACCACGAGCCACAGGCACCGGGGAGCTGTTTTTT. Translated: CASSPRATGTGELFF.

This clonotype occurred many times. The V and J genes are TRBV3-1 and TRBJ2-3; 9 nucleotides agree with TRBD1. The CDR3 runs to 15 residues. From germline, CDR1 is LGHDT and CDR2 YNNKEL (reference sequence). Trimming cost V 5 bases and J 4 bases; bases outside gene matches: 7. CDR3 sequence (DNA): TGTGCCAGCAGCTGGAGACAGGGGGAGGCAGATACGCAGTATTTT. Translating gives CASSWRQGEADTQYF.

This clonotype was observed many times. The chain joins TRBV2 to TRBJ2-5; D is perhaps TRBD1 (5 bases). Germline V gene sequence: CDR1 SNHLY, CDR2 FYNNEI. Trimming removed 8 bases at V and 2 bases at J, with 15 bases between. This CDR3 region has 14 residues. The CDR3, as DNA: TGTGCCAGCCGCAAACAGGCATTACAAGAGACCCAGTACTTC. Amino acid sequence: CASRKQALQETQYF.

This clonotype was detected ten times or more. CDR3 in amino acids: CSADSGRPRGYGYTF. CDR3 DNA: TGCAGTGCTGATTCGGGCAGGCCCCGGGGCTATGGCTACACCTTC. The chain uses TRBV20-1 and TRBJ1-2; unclear D gene. Germline V gives CDR1 DFQATT, CDR2 SNEGSKA (reference sequence). The germline V and J ends were trimmed by 5 bases and 4 bases, with 20 bases remaining between them. The length of the CDR3 is 15 residues.

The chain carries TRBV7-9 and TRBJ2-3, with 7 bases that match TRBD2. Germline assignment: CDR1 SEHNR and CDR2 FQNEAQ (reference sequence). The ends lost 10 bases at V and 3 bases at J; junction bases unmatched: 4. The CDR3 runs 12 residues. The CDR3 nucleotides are TGTGCCACGACGGGGGGAACAGATACGCAGTATTTT. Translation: CATTGGTDTQYF.

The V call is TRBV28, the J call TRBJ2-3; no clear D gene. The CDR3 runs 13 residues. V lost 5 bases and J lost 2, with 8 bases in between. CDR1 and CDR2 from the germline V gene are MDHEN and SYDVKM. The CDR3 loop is CASSPYNTDTQYF. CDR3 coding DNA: TGTGCCAGCAGTCCATACAACACAGATACGCAGTATTTT. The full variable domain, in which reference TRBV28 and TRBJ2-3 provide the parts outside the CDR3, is DVKVTQSSRYLVKRTGEKVFLECVQDMDHENMFWYRQDPGLGLRLIYFSYDVKMKEKGDIPEGYSVSREKKERFSLILESASTNQTSMYLCASSPYNTDTQYFGPGTRLTVL.

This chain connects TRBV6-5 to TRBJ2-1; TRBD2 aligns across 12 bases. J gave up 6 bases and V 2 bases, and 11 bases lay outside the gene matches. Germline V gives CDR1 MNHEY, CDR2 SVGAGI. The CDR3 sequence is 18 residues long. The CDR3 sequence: CASSYALTGTSGFNEQFF. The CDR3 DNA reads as TGTGCCAGCAGTTACGCATTAACCGGGACTAGCGGGTTCAATGAGCAGTTCTTC.

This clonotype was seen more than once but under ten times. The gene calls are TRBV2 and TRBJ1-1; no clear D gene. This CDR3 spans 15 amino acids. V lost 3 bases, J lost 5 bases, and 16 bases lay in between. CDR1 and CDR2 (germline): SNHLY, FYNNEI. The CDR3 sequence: CASSDSLLGKTEAFF. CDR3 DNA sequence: TGTGCCAGCAGTGACAGTCTCCTCGGGAAAACTGAAGCTTTCTTT.

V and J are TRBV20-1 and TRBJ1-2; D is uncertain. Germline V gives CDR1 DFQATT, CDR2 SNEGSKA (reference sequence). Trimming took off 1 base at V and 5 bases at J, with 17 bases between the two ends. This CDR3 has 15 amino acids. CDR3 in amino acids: CSARVAGEKGYGYTF. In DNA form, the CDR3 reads TGCAGTGCTAGAGTGGCCGGTGAAAAGGGATATGGCTACACCTTC.

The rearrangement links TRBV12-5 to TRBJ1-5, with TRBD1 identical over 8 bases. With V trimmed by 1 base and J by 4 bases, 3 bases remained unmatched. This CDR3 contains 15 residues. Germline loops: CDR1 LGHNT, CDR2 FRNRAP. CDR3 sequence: CASGLGQGLNQPQHF. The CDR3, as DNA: TGTGCTAGTGGTTTGGGACAGGGGCTAAATCAGCCCCAGCATTTT.

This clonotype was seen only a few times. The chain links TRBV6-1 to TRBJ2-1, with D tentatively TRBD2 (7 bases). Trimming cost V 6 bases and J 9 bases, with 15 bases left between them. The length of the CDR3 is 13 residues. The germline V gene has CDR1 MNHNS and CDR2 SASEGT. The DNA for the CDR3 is TGTGCCAGCAGAACAGGGAGGGGGAGTGAGCAGTTCTTC. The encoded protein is CASRTGRGSEQFF.

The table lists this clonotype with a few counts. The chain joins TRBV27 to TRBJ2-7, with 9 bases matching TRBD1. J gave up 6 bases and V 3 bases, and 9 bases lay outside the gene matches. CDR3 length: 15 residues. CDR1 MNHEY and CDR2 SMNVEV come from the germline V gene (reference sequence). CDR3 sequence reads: CASSLVQGQGSEQYF. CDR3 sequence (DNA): TGTGCCAGCAGTTTGGTCCAGGGACAGGGCTCCGAGCAGTACTTC.

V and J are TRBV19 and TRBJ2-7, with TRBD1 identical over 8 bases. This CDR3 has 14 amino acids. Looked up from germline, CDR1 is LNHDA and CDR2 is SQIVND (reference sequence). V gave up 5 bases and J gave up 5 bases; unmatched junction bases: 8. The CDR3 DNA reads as TGTGCCAGTAGTGCCCGGACAGGGCTAAACGAGCAGTACTTC. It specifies CASSARTGLNEQYF.

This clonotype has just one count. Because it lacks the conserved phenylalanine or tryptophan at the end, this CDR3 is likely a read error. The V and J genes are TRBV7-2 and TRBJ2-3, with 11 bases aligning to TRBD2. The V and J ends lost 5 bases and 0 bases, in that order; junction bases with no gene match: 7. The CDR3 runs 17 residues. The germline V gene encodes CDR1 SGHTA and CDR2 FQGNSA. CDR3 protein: CASSRGTSGSSTDTQYS. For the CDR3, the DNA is TGTGCCAGCAGCCGCGGGACTAGCGGTTCTAGCACAGATACGCAGTATTCT.

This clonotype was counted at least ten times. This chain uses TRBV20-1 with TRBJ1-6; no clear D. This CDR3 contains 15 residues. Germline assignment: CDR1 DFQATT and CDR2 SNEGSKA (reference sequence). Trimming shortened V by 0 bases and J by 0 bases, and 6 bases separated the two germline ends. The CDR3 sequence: CSARDSRSYNSPLHF. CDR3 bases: TGCAGTGCTAGAGACTCCCGCTCCTATAATTCACCCCTCCACTTT.

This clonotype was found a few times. The DNA of the CDR3 is TGTGCCAGCAGTTACAGGGAGGTCACAGATACGCAGTATTTT. Translated, it gives CASSYREVTDTQYF. The chain carries TRBV27 and TRBJ2-3; D is perhaps TRBD1 or TRBD2 (6 bases each). This CDR3 is built from 14 residues. Between the trimmed V and J ends, which lost 4 bases and 2 bases, there was a span of 10 bases. Germline CDR1 and CDR2: MNHEY and SMNVEV (reference sequence).

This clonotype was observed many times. The CDR3 protein is CASSSTGSFLADGYTF. The CDR3 DNA reads as TGCGCCAGCAGCTCGACAGGGAGTTTCCTTGCGGATGGCTACACCTTC. The rearrangement joins TRBV5-1 to TRBJ1-2; 7 nucleotides match TRBD1. CDR3 length: 16 residues. Unmatched junction bases numbered 14, after V lost 3 bases and J lost 6 bases. Germline CDR1 is SGHRS and CDR2 is YFSETQ.